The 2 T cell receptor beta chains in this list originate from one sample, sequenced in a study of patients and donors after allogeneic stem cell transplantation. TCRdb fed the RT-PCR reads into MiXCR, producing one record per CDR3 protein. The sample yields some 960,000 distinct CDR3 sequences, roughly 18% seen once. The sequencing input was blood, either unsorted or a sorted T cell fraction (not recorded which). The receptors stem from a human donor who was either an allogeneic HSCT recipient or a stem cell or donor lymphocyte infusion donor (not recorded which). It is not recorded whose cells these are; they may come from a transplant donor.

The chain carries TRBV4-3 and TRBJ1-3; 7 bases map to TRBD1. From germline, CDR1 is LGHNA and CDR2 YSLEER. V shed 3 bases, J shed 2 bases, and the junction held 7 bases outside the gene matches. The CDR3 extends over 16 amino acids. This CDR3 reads CASSQDDRVAGNTIYF. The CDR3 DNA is TGCGCCAGCAGCCAGGACGACAGGGTTGCTGGAAACACCATATATTTT.

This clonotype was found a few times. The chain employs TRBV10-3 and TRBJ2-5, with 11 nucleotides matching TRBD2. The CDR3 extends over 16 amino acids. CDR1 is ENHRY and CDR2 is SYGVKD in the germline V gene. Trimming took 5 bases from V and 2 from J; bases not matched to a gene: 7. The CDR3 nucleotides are TGTGCCATCAGTACTAGACTAGCGGGGTTTCAAGAGACCCAGTACTTC. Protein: CAISTRLAGFQETQYF.